The T cell receptor beta chain under discussion was sequenced for a study of identical twins. General study points: Surplus twin overlap in beta out-of-frame sequences was less pronounced.

About this clonotype: No antigen is known for it.

The donors were all healthy and Caucasian. A universal primer site was added by template switching, and unique molecular identifiers were carried by the cDNA. TCRdb reprocessed the 5' RACE reads via MiXCR and lists one record per CDR3 protein. The sample carries about 530,000 distinct CDR3 sequences, about 20% recorded once. The trim removed 5 bases at V and 5 bases at J, leaving 14 bases unmatched. The CDR3 covers 16 residues. These data were also filed under a second study, of yellow fever vaccine responses in identical twins. From that study: Twins' vaccine T cell response reportedly seemed partly convergent, partly personalized.

J is TRBJ1-2 and V is TRBV12-3 or TRBV12-4; 7 bases agree with TRBD1. Sequencing used CD4+ T cells sorted from blood. The source is a young woman in good health. The CDR3 region is CASSTRPARDSYGYTF. CDR3 DNA: TGTGCCAGCAGTACGAGACCCGCTAGGGACAGTTATGGCTACACCTTC.